The subject of this entry is one T cell receptor beta chain. The entry originates in a study of shared clonotypes between healthy human individuals. The CDR3 runs to 17 residues. The V end was cut by 6 bases, the J end by 0 bases, with 16 bases between. Germline-derived CDR1 and CDR2 are SGHKS and YYEKEE (reference sequence). The naive CD8 fraction comprised CD45RO-negative cells positively selected for CCR7 and excluded terminally differentiated effector memory CD45RA+ cells. Some clones are missing from TCRdb's copy, which holds only in-frame ones; the method was immunoSEQ multiplex PCR. The repertoire holds roughly 770,000 clones, around 96% seen once, with about 0.25% in the top ten.

V is TRBV5-5 and J is TRBJ2-6, with D possibly matching TRBD2 (7 bases). The sequence was obtained from a man in his thirties or forties in good health. The sample comprised naive CD8+ T cells sorted from blood. The CDR3 sequence: CASTRGAGASGANVLTF. CDR3 nucleotide sequence: TGTGCCAGCACCCGGGGCGCGGGGGCCTCTGGGGCCAACGTCCTGACTTTC. The full variable domain, rest sourced from reference TRBV5-5 and TRBJ2-6, is DAGVTQSPTHLIKTRGQQVTLRCSPISGHKSVSWYQQVLGQGPQFIFQYYEKEERGRGNFPDRFSARQFPNYSSELNVNALLLGDSALYLCASTRGAGASGANVLTFGAGSRLTVL.